This TCR beta chain was profiled in a study of Ad26.COV2.S vaccination and SARS-CoV-2 variants. Generated by immunoSEQ multiplex PCR, the TCRdb table keeps only in-frame clones and is missing some. Here the sample spans around 240,000 clones, roughly 90% being singletons. V lost 0 bases and J 8 bases, leaving 28 bases between the germline ends. This CDR3 contains 20 residues. Germline V gives CDR1 LGHDT, CDR2 YNNKEL (reference sequence). Treatment indicated: about 20 received Ad26.COV2.S at low or high dose, single or two shots; about 5 received placebo; per-sample allocation not given. Samples came from day 63 after the first vaccine or placebo injection.

V gene TRBV3-1 (or the pseudogene TRBV3-2) combines with J gene TRBJ1-4; possible D gene TRBD1, 6 bases. This TCR derives from a person between 18 and 65 years old who received the Ad26.COV2.S COVID-19 vaccine or a placebo. The source was peripheral blood, collected in a trial of Ad26.COV2.S vaccine versus placebo. CDR3 DNA: TGTGCCAGCAGCCAAGAACCGGAACAAGTCCTCAACAGGGTGGGGGAAAAACTGTTTTTT. It translates to CASSQEPEQVLNRVGEKLFF.